This record concerns one TCR beta chain sequence. In germline, CDR1 is SGHVS, CDR2 FNYEAQ. With V trimmed by 4 bases and J by 4 bases, 12 bases remained unmatched. CDR3 size: 16 residues. The method was immunoSEQ multiplex PCR; TCRdb's version includes in-frame clones alone and lacks a portion of them. The sample records fewer than 120,000 clones, roughly 90% being singletons. This record belongs to a study of control samples from healthy donors and cancer patients. Material: PBMCs. The chain uses TRBV7-6 and TRBJ1-1, with 7 bases that match TRBD1. The receptor's source is a woman aged 55-70 years with lung cancer. CDR3 sequence (DNA): TGTGCCAGCAGCTATAACCCGACAGGGAGTGGCACTGAAGCTTTCTTT. Translation gives CASSYNPTGSGTEAFF.